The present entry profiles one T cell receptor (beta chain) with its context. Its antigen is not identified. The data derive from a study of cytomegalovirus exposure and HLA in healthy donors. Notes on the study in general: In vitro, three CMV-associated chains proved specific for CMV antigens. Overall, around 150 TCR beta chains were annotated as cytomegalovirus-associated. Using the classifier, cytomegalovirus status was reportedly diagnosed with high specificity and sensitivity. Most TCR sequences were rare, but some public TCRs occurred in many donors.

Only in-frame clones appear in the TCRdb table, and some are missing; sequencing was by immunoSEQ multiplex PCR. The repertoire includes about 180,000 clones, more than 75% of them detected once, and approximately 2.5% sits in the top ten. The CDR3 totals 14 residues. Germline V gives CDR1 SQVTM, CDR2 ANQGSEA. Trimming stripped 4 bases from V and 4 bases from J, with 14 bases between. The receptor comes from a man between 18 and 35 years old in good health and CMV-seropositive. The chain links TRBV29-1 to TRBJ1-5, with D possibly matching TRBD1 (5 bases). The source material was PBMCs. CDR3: CSVAVDTPNQPQHF. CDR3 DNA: TGCAGCGTTGCGGTGGACACACCAAATCAGCCCCAGCATTTT.